These 3 T cell receptor beta chains originate from one sample sequenced in a study of control samples from healthy donors and cancer patients. The method was immunoSEQ multiplex PCR; TCRdb's version includes in-frame clones alone and lacks a portion of them. The repertoire holds 130,000 or so clones, 70% to 90% seen once, with under 40% in the top ten. Input material: blood. The receptors come from a man aged 50 to 60 in good health.

V gene TRBV11-2 combines with J gene TRBJ1-2; D is possibly TRBD1 (5 bases). The CDR3 spans 13 residues. The ends were cut back, 11 bases at V and 3 bases at J, with 16 bases in the middle. Germline-derived CDR1 and CDR2 are SGHAT and FQNNGV. CDR3 DNA: TGTGCCGGCTCGGGGGGGGATGACTATGGCTACACCTTC. Protein sequence: CAGSGGDDYGYTF.

CDR3 coding DNA: TGTGCCAGCAGCGTGTTAAGCACAGATACGCAGTATTTT. It translates to CASSVLSTDTQYF. V is TRBV9 and J is TRBJ2-3; D is uncertain. V lost 2 bases to trimming and J lost 0 bases, with 4 bases between them. The CDR3 loop spans 13 amino acids. Looked up from germline, CDR1 is SGDLS and CDR2 is YYNGEE. The variable domain in full, completed from reference TRBV9 and TRBJ2-3, reads DSGVTQTPKHLITATGQRVTLRCSPRSGDLSVYWYQQSLDQGLQFLIQYYNGEERAKGNILERFSAQQFPDLHSELNLSSLELGDSALYFCASSVLSTDTQYFGPGTRLTVL.

V usage is TRBV19 and J usage is TRBJ1-1, with 8 positions matching TRBD1. V lost 7 bases, J lost 0 bases, and 10 bases stayed unmatched. Germline-derived CDR1 and CDR2 are LNHDA and SQIVND (reference sequence). This CDR3 is built from 16 residues. CDR3 sequence reads: CASTTGGAPLNTEAFF. The CDR3 DNA sequence: TGTGCCAGTACCACAGGGGGGGCCCCTTTGAACACTGAAGCTTTCTTT. The full variable domain, rest sourced from reference TRBV19 and TRBJ1-1, is DGGITQSPKYLFRKEGQNVTLSCEQNLNHDAMYWYRQDPGQGLRLIYYSQIVNDFQKGDIAEGYSVSREKKESFPLTVTSAQKNPTAFYLCASTTGGAPLNTEAFFGQGTRLTVV.